Below are 16 T cell receptor beta chains sequenced from a single sample in a study of vaccination effects on CD4 cells after COVID-19. For these TCRs, the target antigens are not known. TCRdb's copy holds only in-frame clones and misses some; the assay was immunoSEQ multiplex PCR. The profile shows roughly 70,000 clones, around 69% of them singletons. Antigen-specific CD4+ T cells were expanded (with viral peptide pools) by the ViraFEST assay ahead of sequencing. On approximately day 9 of culture, CD4+ T cells were separated out. Vaccine administered to participants consisted of two doses of either BNT162b2 or mRNA-1273. The material was CD4+ T cells from PBMCs cultured with HCoV-229E spike peptides, obtained after COVID-19 vaccination. These receptor sequences come from a human donor who received a COVID-19 vaccine.

The chain recombines TRBV20-1 with TRBJ1-5; 9 nucleotides match TRBD1. CDR1 and CDR2 from the germline V gene are DFQATT and SNEGSKA (reference sequence). The junction had 12 bases not matched to a gene; V was cut back by 3 bases and J by 6 bases. This CDR3 comprises 16 residues. The DNA of the CDR3 is TGCAGTGCTAGTGCTCCTGCGGGACAGGGTTCTCAGCCCCAGCATTTT. Its translation: CSASAPAGQGSQPQHF.

This clone was picked up one time. Other DNA sequences from this sample encode an identical CDR3 as well. The genes are TRBV6-5 and TRBJ2-7, with 7 bases that match TRBD2. CDR3 length equals 15 residues. V lost 2 bases, J lost 0 bases, and 4 bases stayed unmatched. Germline CDR1 is MNHEY and CDR2 is SVGAGI. The CDR3 sequence: CASSYRAGSSYEQYV. CDR3 coding DNA: TGTGCCAGCAGTTACCGAGCGGGGAGCTCCTACGAGCAGTACGTC.

The chain combines TRBV28 with TRBJ2-7; D gene uncertain. Trimming removed 4 bases at V and 0 bases at J, with 10 bases between. The length of the CDR3 is 14 residues. Germline V gives CDR1 MDHEN, CDR2 SYDVKM. The CDR3, as DNA: TGTGCCAGCAGTTCCTTCCAGCTCTCCTACGAGCAGTACGTC. The encoded protein is CASSSFQLSYEQYV.

The chain combines TRBV24-1 with TRBJ2-2; D call uncertain. Trimming took 1 base from V and 7 from J, leaving 6 bases between them. The CDR3 is 13 residues long. The germline gives CDR1 KGHDR, CDR2 SFDVKD. The CDR3 DNA reads TGTGCCACCAGTGATTTTGGAGTCGGGGAGCTGTTTTTT. Encoded protein: CATSDFGVGELFF.

The chain uses TRBV5-6 and TRBJ1-2; 7 bases align to TRBD1. Germline V gives CDR1 SGHDT, CDR2 YYEEEE. V shed 3 bases and J 0 bases; nucleotides not matched to a gene: 2. The CDR3 is made up of 14 amino acids. CDR3 in amino acids: CASSWGQTNYGYTF. As DNA, the CDR3 is TGTGCCAGCAGCTGGGGACAGACTAACTATGGCTACACCTTC.

The rearrangement uses TRBV29-1 and TRBJ2-6, with D uncertain. Looked up from germline, CDR1 is SQVTM and CDR2 is ANQGSEA. The CDR3 is 14 amino acids. Trimming took off 1 base at V and 0 bases at J, with 4 bases between the two ends. The CDR3 DNA is TGCAGCGTTGAAGTTGGCTCTGGGGCCAACGTCCTGACTTTC. This gives the protein CSVEVGSGANVLTF.

The gene calls are TRBV18 and TRBJ2-3; 11 positions agree with TRBD2. In germline, CDR1 is KGHSH, CDR2 LQKENI. J lost 5 bases, V lost 4 bases, and 8 bases had no gene match. The CDR3 spans 16 residues. The CDR3 DNA sequence: TGTGCCAGCTCACTGACCGGGACTAGCGGAGGAGATACGCAGTATTTT. Translating it yields CASSLTGTSGGDTQYF.

This chain links TRBV14 with TRBJ1-6; TRBD1 agrees at 7 bases. The CDR3 contains 16 residues. J was trimmed by 10 bases and V by 4 bases; bases with no gene match: 13. Per germline, CDR1 SGHDN and CDR2 FVKESK. This CDR3 reads CASSLSKGGLRSPLHF. The CDR3 DNA reads as TGTGCCAGCAGCCTAAGCAAAGGGGGCTTAAGATCACCCCTCCACTTT.

The chain links TRBV3-1 (or the pseudogene TRBV3-2) to TRBJ2-3; D might be TRBD2 (6 bases). Germline assignment: CDR1 LGHDT and CDR2 YNNKEL (reference sequence). This CDR3 has 17 residues. V lost 7 bases, J lost 0 bases, and 20 bases lay in between. CDR3 DNA: TGTGCCAGCACCGGGGGTTTGGTAGGCACTAGCACAGATACGCAGTATTTT. Translation: CASTGGLVGTSTDTQYF.

This chain links TRBV5-1 with TRBJ2-3, with 7 bases matching TRBD1. Germline V CDR1 and CDR2: SGHRS, YFSETQ. CDR3 size: 14 residues. V gave up 3 bases and J gave up 3 bases; unmatched junction bases: 4. The CDR3 coding sequence is TGCGCCAGCAGCTCCGGGACAGCTACAGATACGCAGTATTTT. Translation gives CASSSGTATDTQYF.

Only one count was recorded for this clone. The V and J genes are TRBV5-1 and TRBJ1-1, with D unresolved. This CDR3 comprises 14 residues. Trimming pared 0 bases from V and 1 base from J, leaving 7 bases between. The germline V gene encodes CDR1 SGHRS and CDR2 YFSETQ. CDR3 nucleotide sequence: TGCGCCAGCAGCTTGGGTGGCGGGAACACTGAAGCTTTCTTT. Translated, it gives CASSLGGGNTEAFF.

The chain combines TRBV5-6 with TRBJ2-7; a weak D match, TRBD2 (5 bases). CDR3 length: 13 amino acids. Trimming removed 0 bases from V and 7 bases from J, with 11 bases in between. Germline values: CDR1 SGHDT, CDR2 YYEEEE. CDR3 DNA sequence: TGTGCCAGCAGCTTGGGGGCGTCGGGAGAGCAGTACGTC. Its translation: CASSLGASGEQYV.

The gene calls are TRBV5-1 and TRBJ1-3; D uncertain. Germline CDR1 reads SGHRS; CDR2 reads YFSETQ. The CDR3 loop spans 16 amino acids. Trimming removed 1 base at V and 4 bases at J, with 15 bases between. The CDR3: CASSLYPRSLGNTIYF. The CDR3 bases are TGCGCCAGCAGCTTGTACCCCAGGAGCTTAGGAAACACCATATATTTT.

A few counts support this clone. The V and J genes are TRBV6-6 and TRBJ2-7; D perhaps matches TRBD2 (5 bases). Trimming removed 6 bases at V and 1 base at J, with 10 bases between. The CDR3 loop spans 13 amino acids. Germline CDR1 is MNHNY and CDR2 is SVGAGI (reference sequence). The CDR3 DNA reads TGTGCCAGCAGGGATGAGGGTTCCTACGAGCAGTACGTC. Translated, it gives CASRDEGSYEQYV.

The V and J genes are TRBV6-2 or TRBV6-3 and TRBJ1-4, with a tentative D call TRBD1 (6 bases). CDR3 length: 14 amino acids. Per germline, CDR1 MNHEY and CDR2 SVGEGT. V lost 5 bases, J lost 7 bases, and 14 bases lay in between. The CDR3 spells CASSKRRGIEKLFF. The CDR3, as DNA: TGTGCCAGCAGTAAAAGGAGGGGGATTGAAAAACTGTTTTTT.

V and J are TRBV18 and TRBJ1-5, with D possibly being TRBD1 (6 bases). CDR3 size: 16 residues. CDR1 is KGHSH, CDR2 LQKENI, per germline. V was trimmed by 4 bases and J by 3 bases, leaving 16 bases between them. For the CDR3, the DNA is TGTGCCAGCTCACGTGGGGGCGGCAAGAACAATCAGCCCCAGCATTTT. The encoded protein is CASSRGGGKNNQPQHF. Based on the CDR3 plus reference TRBV18 and TRBJ1-5, the full variable domain is NAGVMQNPRHLVRRRGQEARLRCSPMKGHSHVYWYRQLPEEGLKFMVYLQKENIIDESGMPKERFSAEFPKEGPSILRIQQVVRGDSAAYFCASSRGGGKNNQPQHFGDGTRLSIL.